The rows below give T cell receptor beta chains drawn from one sample of a study of blood T cells in healthy people across ages. TCRdb reprocessed the 5' RACE reads with MiXCR, giving one entry per CDR3 protein. Of over a million distinct CDR3 sequences listed, almost 25% are singletons. The sample was also linked to a second study, of T cells of mothers and their children.

Material for sequencing was blood. The receptors derive from a girl aged 2 to 10 in good health. Each CDR3 is given with its conserved first and last residue. Fields, in order: clone size, CDR3 length, V gene, J gene, D gene, CDR3 protein, CDR3 DNA. D genes are given only for firm matches. The size entry is marked missing in some rows and otherwise reads once, few, many or a size class.

>few|14|TRBV28|TRBJ2-7|-
CASSPRTLYREQYF
TGTGCCAGCAGCCCTAGAACCCTTTACAGGGAGCAGTACTTC
>few|16|TRBV7-9|TRBJ2-3|TRBD2
CASSSPLAGATDTQYF
TGTGCCAGCAGCTCTCCACTAGCGGGGGCGACAGATACGCAGTATTTT
>few|11|TRBV29-1|TRBJ2-7|-
CSGVDSYEQYF
TGCAGCGGGGTAGACTCGTACGAGCAGTACTTC
>few|13|TRBV6-5|TRBJ1-3|-
CASSYSTRNTIYF
TGTGCCAGCAGTTACTCGACTAGAAACACCATATATTTT
>once|16|TRBV7-2|TRBJ1-2|-
CASSLWFGGLDYGYTF
TGTGCCAGCAGCTTATGGTTTGGGGGGCTAGACTATGGCTACACCTTC
>-|14|TRBV5-1|TRBJ2-7|-
CASSTQDRIYEQYF
TGCGCCAGCAGCACCCAAGACAGGATCTACGAGCAGTACTTC
>-|15|TRBV7-2|TRBJ2-7|-
CASSLKAGLTHEQYF
TGTGCCAGCAGCTTAAAGGCAGGCTTAACCCACGAGCAGTACTTC
>-|13|TRBV18|TRBJ2-6|-
CATVTSGANVLTF
TGTGCCACGGTGACCTCTGGGGCCAACGTCCTGACTTTC
>-|13|TRBV10-1|TRBJ2-1|-
CASSETGLNEQFF
TGCGCCAGCAGTGAAACGGGTCTAAATGAGCAGTTCTTC
>few|16|TRBV24-1|TRBJ1-5|-
CATSGGLPYSNQPQHF
TGTGCCACCAGTGGAGGATTGCCCTATAGCAATCAGCCCCAGCATTTT
>-|15|TRBV12-5|TRBJ2-2|-
CASGLVQGATGELFF
TGTGCTAGTGGTTTGGTACAGGGAGCCACCGGGGAGCTGTTTTTT
>-|15|TRBV20-1|TRBJ1-3|TRBD1
CSAAPGQGLGNTIYF
TGCAGTGCCGCTCCGGGACAGGGCCTTGGAAACACCATATATTTT
>few|17|TRBV9|TRBJ1-3|-
CASSTGPGQGLGNTIYF
TGTGCCAGCAGCACCGGCCCCGGGCAGGGCCTGGGAAACACCATATATTTT
>-|15|TRBV7-2|TRBJ2-3|TRBD2
CASTKGTSLTDTQYF
TGTGCCAGCACGAAGGGGACTAGCCTCACAGATACGCAGTATTTT
>-|16|TRBV11-1|TRBJ2-1|-
CASSLGSAGAYNELFF
TGTGCCAGCAGCTTAGGATCGGCAGGGGCTTACAATGAGCTGTTCTTC
>few|15|TRBV12-3/TRBV12-4|TRBJ1-1|-
CASSLPLTGITEAFF
TGTGCCAGCAGTTTACCCCTCACAGGGATCACTGAAGCTTTCTTT
>-|15|TRBV6-1|TRBJ1-3|-
CTSSEWASGGNTIYF
TGTACCAGCAGTGAGTGGGCGTCGGGAGGAAACACCATATATTTT
>-|17|TRBV7-2|TRBJ2-1|-
CASSSRPQEIRHNEQFF
TGTGCCAGCAGCTCCAGACCCCAAGAAATTCGGCACAATGAGCAGTTCTTC
>few|14|TRBV20-1|TRBJ2-3|-
CSAPLRILTDTQYF
TGCAGTGCTCCTCTCCGGATTTTAACGGATACGCAGTATTTT
>-|13|TRBV4-2|TRBJ2-7|-
CASSQENRDEQYF
TGTGCCAGCAGCCAAGAAAATAGGGACGAGCAGTACTTC
>-|11|TRBV20-1|TRBJ2-3|-
CSAYSTDTQYF
TGCAGTGCTTACAGCACAGATACGCAGTATTTT
>-|16|TRBV7-2|TRBJ2-3|-
CASSSGLIRLTDTRYF
TGTGCCAGCAGCTCCGGACTAATTCGACTCACAGATACGCGGTATTTT
>-|14|TRBV29-1|TRBJ2-1|TRBD2
CSVGTSGAYNEQFF
TGCAGCGTTGGGACTAGCGGGGCCTACAATGAGCAGTTCTTC
>few|16|TRBV7-9|TRBJ2-2|TRBD2
CASSLVAGTDTGELFF
TGTGCCAGCAGCTTAGTAGCGGGTACCGACACCGGGGAGCTGTTTTTT
>-|17|TRBV5-1|TRBJ2-5|TRBD2
CASSRRREGLTQETQYF
TGCGCCAGCAGCAGGCGGCGGGAGGGCCTCACCCAAGAGACCCAGTACTTC
>-|14|TRBV12-3/TRBV12-4|TRBJ2-7|TRBD1
CASSPTGGTYEQYF
TGTGCCAGCAGTCCCACAGGGGGGACCTACGAGCAGTACTTC
>many|14|TRBV28|TRBJ2-7|-
CASSPLTGSYEQYF
TGTGCCAGCAGTCCTCTTACAGGCTCCTACGAGCAGTACTTC
>-|14|TRBV19|TRBJ1-2|-
CASSIPEPSYGYTF
TGTGCCAGTAGTATACCCGAGCCCTCCTATGGCTACACCTTC
>-|14|TRBV14|TRBJ2-1|-
CASSRQLENNEQFF
TGTGCCAGCAGCCGCCAATTGGAGAACAATGAGCAGTTCTTC
>-|13|TRBV12-3/TRBV12-4|TRBJ2-5|TRBD2
CASSSAGLADQYF
TGTGCCAGCAGCTCCGCGGGACTAGCGGACCAGTACTTC
>few|14|TRBV10-3|TRBJ2-5|-
CAIAAGENQETQYF
TGTGCCATCGCGGCAGGGGAGAACCAAGAGACCCAGTACTTC
>-|15|TRBV11-2|TRBJ1-2|-
CASSLYRGFNYGYTF
TGTGCCAGCAGCTTATATCGTGGGTTTAACTATGGCTACACCTTC
>-|18|TRBV5-1|TRBJ2-6|TRBD1
CASSLETGDLSGANVLTF
TGCGCCAGCAGCTTGGAAACAGGGGACCTCTCTGGGGCCAACGTCCTGACTTTC
>-|15|TRBV29-1|TRBJ2-7|-
CSVEVPERGPSEQYF
TGCAGCGTTGAAGTTCCGGAGAGGGGACCTTCCGAGCAGTACTTC
>-|16|TRBV27|TRBJ2-5|TRBD2
CASSLTSGRSGETQYF
TGTGCCAGCAGTTTAACTAGCGGGAGATCTGGGGAGACCCAGTACTTC
>-|12|TRBV12-3/TRBV12-4|TRBJ2-2|-
CASIATRGELFF
TGTGCCAGCATCGCAACCCGGGGGGAGCTGTTTTTT
>-|14|TRBV12-3/TRBV12-4|TRBJ1-2|-
CASSPQPVWRGYTF
TGTGCCAGCAGTCCCCAACCCGTGTGGAGAGGCTACACCTTC
>-|15|TRBV2|TRBJ2-1|TRBD1
CASSGGQSSYNEQFF
TGTGCCAGCAGTGGGGGACAGAGCTCCTACAATGAGCAGTTCTTC
>few|14|TRBV20-1|TRBJ1-2|TRBD1
CSASGTGANYGYTF
TGCAGTGCTAGCGGGACAGGAGCTAACTATGGCTACACCTTC
>few|13|TRBV20-1|TRBJ1-5|TRBD1
CSANRDRDQPQHF
TGCAGTGCTAACCGGGACAGGGATCAGCCCCAGCATTTT
>-|18|TRBV11-2|TRBJ2-7|-
CASSQRGDSYQRSYEQYF
TGTGCCAGCAGCCAACGAGGGGACTCCTATCAACGTTCCTACGAGCAGTACTTC
>many|14|TRBV5-1|TRBJ2-7|TRBD1
CASSLGQGGYEQYF
TGTGCCAGCAGCCTCGGACAGGGGGGGTACGAGCAGTACTTC
>few|16|TRBV6-2/TRBV6-3|TRBJ2-3|TRBD2
CASTHILAARTDTQYF
TGTGCCAGCACCCACATCCTAGCGGCGAGAACAGATACGCAGTATTTT
>-|12|TRBV5-6|TRBJ2-1|-
CASSLVWGEQFF
TGTGCCAGCAGCTTGGTATGGGGTGAGCAGTTCTTC
>-|15|TRBV7-9|TRBJ1-4|-
CASSNAARGNEKLFF
TGTGCCAGCAGCAACGCGGCAAGGGGGAACGAAAAACTGTTTTTT
>-|13|TRBV12-3/TRBV12-4|TRBJ1-2|-
CASSLGNFYGYTF
TGTGCCAGCAGCCTCGGGAATTTCTATGGCTACACCTTC
>-|17|TRBV4-1|TRBJ2-2|-
CASSYSTGTTNTGELFF
TGCGCCAGCAGCTATTCTACCGGGACGACGAACACCGGGGAGCTGTTTTTT
>-|14|TRBV11-2|TRBJ2-5|-
CATTNRVTKQTQYF
TGTGCCACCACGAACAGGGTAACCAAGCAGACCCAGTACTTC
>-|14|TRBV2|TRBJ2-5|-
CASSEGLQANEQYF
TGTGCCAGCAGTGAAGGGCTGCAGGCGAATGAGCAGTACTTC
>few|13|TRBV3-1|TRBJ2-5|TRBD2
CASSQPGLAGKFF
TGTGCCAGCAGCCAACCCGGACTAGCGGGGAAGTTCTTC
>-|14|TRBV12-3/TRBV12-4|TRBJ2-5|-
CASSFLKGLETQYF
TGTGCCAGCAGTTTTCTAAAAGGGTTAGAAACCCAGTACTTC